The clone carrying this T cell receptor (beta chain) has more than one count but fewer than ten. Its specificity is not known. V was shortened by 5 bases and J by 9 bases, with 16 bases between the two germline ends. CDR3 length equals 13 residues. Germline values: CDR1 SGHAT, CDR2 FQNNGV. These data belong to a study of shared clonotypes between healthy human individuals. Study findings and constraints: Rarefaction curves obtained for sorted subsets showed sequencing incomplete despite large depth.

Profiled with immunoSEQ multiplex PCR; TCRdb holds only in-frame clones, not every one. The sample has about 1,800,000 clones; around 96% are singletons. Terminally differentiated effector memory CD45RA+ cells were excluded from the naive CD8 cells, which were CD45RO-negative and positively selected for CCR7. Sample: naive CD8+ T cells sorted from blood. The chain employs TRBV11-2 and TRBJ1-2, with D possibly TRBD1 on 5 matching bases. The receptor's source is a young man in good health. The CDR3 is CASSLGGDTSYTF. The DNA of the CDR3 is TGTGCCAGCAGCCTCGGGGGGGATACAAGCTACACCTTC.